Described below is a single T cell receptor (beta chain) sequence and its context. The sample originates from a study of T cell changes during pregnancy in multiple sclerosis. Germline lookup yields CDR1 SGHTA and CDR2 FQGNSA. The V gene lost 1 base and the J gene lost 2 bases, with 8 bases spanning the gap. This CDR3 is built from 14 residues. Only in-frame clones appear in the TCRdb table, and some are missing; sequencing was by immunoSEQ multiplex PCR. The table shows tens of thousands of clones, with roughly nine tenths occurring only once. The rearrangement uses TRBV7-2 and TRBJ2-5; D call uncertain. The sample here was CD4+ T cells from peripheral blood mononuclear cells, taken in the second trimester of pregnancy. The TCR sequence derives from a female donor with multiple sclerosis, enrolled in a pregnancy study. The CDR3 spells CASSLGGSQETQYF. In nucleotides, the CDR3 is TGTGCCAGCAGCTTAGGTGGCAGTCAAGAGACCCAGTACTTC.